These 5 T cell receptor beta chains came from one sample sequenced in a study of cytomegalovirus exposure and HLA in healthy donors. The PCR was carried out with 60 Vbeta primers and 13 Jbeta primers. Assay: immunoSEQ multiplex PCR; the TCRdb copy retains only in-frame clones and omits some. The profile shows 150,000 to 200,000 clones, around 83% of them singletons. What was sequenced was PBMCs. Receptors originate from a man aged 45-60 years in good health and CMV-seronegative.

The chain has TRBV27 and TRBJ1-5, with a weak D call TRBD1 (6 bases). Trimming left V 3 bases short and J 5 bases short, with 8 bases between. The CDR3 runs 13 residues. From germline, CDR1 is MNHEY and CDR2 SMNVEV (reference sequence). The CDR3 region is CASSLYRDQPQHF. CDR3 in DNA: TGTGCCAGCAGTTTGTACAGGGATCAGCCCCAGCATTTT.

The genes are TRBV9 and TRBJ2-5, with D possibly being TRBD2 (7 bases). The DNA end is a closer match to TRBJ2-7, so the J assignment may be wrong. CDR1 and CDR2 (germline): SGDLS, YYNGEE. The CDR3 loop spans 16 amino acids. The CDR3 protein is CASSVGGGPGSYEQYF. CDR3 nucleotide sequence: TGTGCCAGCAGCGTAGGCGGGGGCCCAGGCTCCTACGAGCAGTACTTC.

The chain combines TRBV18 with TRBJ2-7, with D possibly being TRBD1 (5 bases). Germline V lookup: CDR1 KGHSH, CDR2 LQKENI. This CDR3 is 14 amino acids long. The V end was cut by 1 base, the J end by 7 bases, with 14 bases between. CDR3 loop: CASSPQGAAREQYF. CDR3 sequence (DNA): TGTGCCAGCTCACCACAAGGGGCGGCGAGAGAGCAGTACTTC.

The gene calls are TRBV2 and TRBJ2-1; D unclear. The length of the CDR3 is 13 residues. The germline gives CDR1 SNHLY, CDR2 FYNNEI. Between the trimmed V and J ends, which lost 3 bases and 8 bases, there was a span of 11 bases. Here the CDR3 reads CASSEGRMHEQFF. CDR3 nucleotide sequence: TGTGCCAGCAGTGAGGGCAGGATGCATGAGCAGTTCTTC.

The V gene is TRBV2, the J gene TRBJ2-2; D is perhaps TRBD2 (7 bases). Deletions cut 4 bases from V and 4 bases from J, with 13 bases between. The CDR3 length is 15 residues. Germline assignment: CDR1 SNHLY and CDR2 FYNNEI. The CDR3: CASSAQGGGTGELFF. CDR3 bases: TGTGCCAGCAGTGCCCAAGGGGGGGGCACCGGGGAGCTGTTTTTT.